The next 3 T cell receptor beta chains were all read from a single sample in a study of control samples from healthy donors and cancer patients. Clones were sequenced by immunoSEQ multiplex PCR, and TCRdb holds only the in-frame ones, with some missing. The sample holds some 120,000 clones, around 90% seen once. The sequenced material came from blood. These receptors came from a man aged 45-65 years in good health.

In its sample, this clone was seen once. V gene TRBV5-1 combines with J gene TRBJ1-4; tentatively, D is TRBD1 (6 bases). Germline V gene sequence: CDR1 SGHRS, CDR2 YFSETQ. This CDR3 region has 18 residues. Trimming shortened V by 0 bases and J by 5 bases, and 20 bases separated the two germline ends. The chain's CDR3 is CASSLEGIDRTPNEKLFF. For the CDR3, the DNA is TGCGCCAGCAGCTTGGAAGGGATTGACAGGACCCCCAATGAAAAACTGTTTTTT.

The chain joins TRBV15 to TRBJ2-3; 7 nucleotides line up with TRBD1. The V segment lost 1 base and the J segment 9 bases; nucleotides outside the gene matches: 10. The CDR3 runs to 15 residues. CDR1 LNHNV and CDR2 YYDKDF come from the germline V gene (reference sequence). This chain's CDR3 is CATSRVGDRDPTQYF. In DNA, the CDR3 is TGTGCCACCAGCAGAGTGGGAGACAGGGACCCAACGCAGTATTTT.

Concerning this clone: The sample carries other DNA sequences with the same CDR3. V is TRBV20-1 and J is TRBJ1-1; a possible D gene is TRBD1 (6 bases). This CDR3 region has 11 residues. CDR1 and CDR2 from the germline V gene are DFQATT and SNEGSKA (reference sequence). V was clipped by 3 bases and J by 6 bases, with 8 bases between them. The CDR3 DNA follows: TGCAGTGCTAGGAGGGGGGCTGAAGCTTTCTTT. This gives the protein CSARRGAEAFF.